Below are 25 T cell receptor beta chains sequenced from a single sample in a study of cytomegalovirus exposure and HLA in healthy donors. PCR involved 60 Vbeta and 13 Jbeta primers. Measured with immunoSEQ multiplex PCR; TCRdb has only the in-frame clones, and not every one. Its table records approximately 93,000 clones. Sequenced material: PBMCs. These receptors all stem from a woman younger than 45 in good health and CMV-seronegative.

The V gene is TRBV5-1, the J gene TRBJ2-2, with TRBD2 identical over 8 bases. V was clipped by 3 bases and J by 6 bases; unmatched bases: 7. The V gene's germline CDR1 is SGHRS and CDR2 YFSETQ. The CDR3 runs to 15 residues. The CDR3 loop is CASSWTSRGPGELFF. In DNA, the CDR3 is TGCGCCAGCAGCTGGACTAGCCGGGGGCCCGGGGAGCTGTTTTTT.

CDR3 DNA: TGTGCCAGCAGTGCGGGACAGGGGGCGGCGTACACTGAAGCTTTCTTT. It specifies CASSAGQGAAYTEAFF. The rearrangement joins TRBV27 to TRBJ1-1, with 12 bases fitting TRBD1. CDR3 size: 16 residues. V shed 5 bases, J shed 3 bases, and the junction held 7 bases outside the gene matches. In germline, CDR1 is MNHEY, CDR2 SMNVEV (reference sequence).

CDR3 sequence reads: CASSQDLASGGETQYF. CDR3 nucleotide sequence: TGTGCCAGCAGCCAAGATTTGGCTAGCGGGGGAGAGACCCAGTACTTC. The chain employs TRBV4-2 and TRBJ2-5; 10 positions agree with TRBD2. The CDR3 totals 16 residues. The trim removed 0 bases at V and 4 bases at J, leaving 5 bases unmatched. The germline gives CDR1 LGHNA, CDR2 YNFKEQ.

The DNA of the CDR3 is TGTGCCAGCAGCGCCTGGGGGGGGTCCTCTGGAAACACCATATATTTT. Amino acids: CASSAWGGSSGNTIYF. The chain recombines TRBV9 with TRBJ1-3, with D possibly matching TRBD1 (5 bases). Germline CDR1 SGDLS, CDR2 YYNGEE. The CDR3 runs to 16 residues. V lost 3 bases to trimming and J lost 0 bases, with 13 bases between them.

The chain uses TRBV20-1 and TRBJ1-4, with D uncertain. Germline assignment: CDR1 DFQATT and CDR2 SNEGSKA (reference sequence). Trimming took 6 bases from V and 7 from J, leaving 9 bases between them. CDR3 length: 11 residues. In DNA, the CDR3 is TGCAGTGCCATCCGGGGTGAAAAACTGTTTTTT. It translates to CSAIRGEKLFF.

The chain is built from TRBV2 and TRBJ1-4, with 9 bases fitting TRBD1. The CDR3 consists of 15 residues. V shed 6 bases and J 3 bases; nucleotides not matched to a gene: 5. Germline values: CDR1 SNHLY, CDR2 FYNNEI. In DNA form, the CDR3 reads TGTGCCAGCAGAAAACAGGGGGCAGCTAATGAAAAACTGTTTTTT. Its protein is CASRKQGAANEKLFF.

V gene TRBV5-1 combines with J gene TRBJ2-5, with 9 positions matching TRBD2. With V trimmed by 3 bases and J by 5 bases, 17 bases remained unmatched. CDR1 SGHRS and CDR2 YFSETQ come from the germline V gene. This CDR3 has 18 amino acids. CDR3 region: CASSSGVAGAYSEETQYF. The CDR3 DNA sequence: TGCGCCAGCAGCTCTGGGGTAGCGGGAGCCTACTCGGAGGAGACCCAGTACTTC.

The chain combines TRBV7-6 with TRBJ1-4; D not resolved. Trimming took off 1 base at V and 8 bases at J, with 11 bases between the two ends. The CDR3 is 14 residues long. Germline V gene sequence: CDR1 SGHVS, CDR2 FNYEAQ. CDR3 residues: CASSLDRQAEKLFF. For the CDR3, the DNA is TGTGCCAGCAGCTTAGATCGCCAGGCCGAAAAACTGTTTTTT.

The rearrangement joins TRBV7-9 to TRBJ2-1; 7 positions match TRBD1. This CDR3 comprises 12 residues. The V segment lost 6 bases and the J segment 6 bases; nucleotides outside the gene matches: 2. Per germline, CDR1 SEHNR and CDR2 FQNEAQ (reference sequence). The CDR3 is CASSPGGNEQFF. The CDR3 DNA reads as TGTGCCAGCAGTCCAGGGGGCAATGAGCAGTTCTTC.

The CDR3 DNA follows: TGTGCCAGTAGTATAGGCGAACCGTCTAATGAAAAACTGTTTTTT. Residues: CASSIGEPSNEKLFF. The rearrangement links TRBV19 to TRBJ1-4; no definite D call. V shed 1 base and J shed 3 bases, with 9 bases lying between them. CDR3 length equals 15 residues. CDR1 LNHDA and CDR2 SQIVND come from the germline V gene (reference sequence).

The CDR3 loop is CASSEPPDRSLYYGYTF. The CDR3, as DNA: TGTGCCAGCAGTGAACCCCCGGACAGGAGCCTTTACTATGGCTACACCTTC. This rearrangement joins TRBV6-1 to TRBJ1-2, with TRBD1 matching over 7 bases. Germline V gene data show CDR1 as MNHNS and CDR2 as SASEGT. The CDR3 length is 17 residues. Trimming took 2 bases from V and 3 from J; bases not matched to a gene: 12.

This chain links TRBV7-6 with TRBJ2-1; weak D call: TRBD2 (5 bases). The V gene lost 0 bases and the J gene lost 8 bases, with 8 bases spanning the gap. The CDR3 is 13 residues long. Germline V CDR1 and CDR2: SGHVS, FNYEAQ. DNA for the CDR3: TGTGCCAGCAGCTTAGCCGCGGGTCATGAGCAGTTCTTC. Amino acid sequence: CASSLAAGHEQFF.

This chain links TRBV11-2 with TRBJ1-5; the D gene is possibly TRBD1 (6 bases). There are 15 residues in the CDR3. Between the trimmed V and J ends, which lost 11 bases and 4 bases, there was a span of 21 bases. Germline V gives CDR1 SGHAT, CDR2 FQNNGV. The chain's CDR3 is CAVRGRGGRNQPQHF. The CDR3 nucleotides are TGTGCCGTCAGGGGCAGGGGCGGACGGAATCAGCCCCAGCATTTT.

In regard to this clone: A read error may account for a junction end that differs from germline. This chain connects TRBV7-7 to TRBJ2-1; 14 bases agree with TRBD2. Germline V lookup: CDR1 SSHAT, CDR2 FNYEAQ (reference sequence). The CDR3 runs to 15 residues. The CDR3 DNA is TGTGCTAGCAGCCACGGACTAGCGGGGGGAAATGAGCAGTTCTTC. Protein sequence: CASSHGLAGGNEQFF. Filled out from reference TRBV7-7 and TRBJ2-1, the complete variable domain reads GAGVSQSPRYKVTKRGQDVTLRCDPISSHATLYWYQQALGQGPEFLTYFNYEAQPDKSGLPSDRFSAERPEGSISTLTIQRTEQRDSAMYRCASSHGLAGGNEQFFGPGTRLTVL.

The gene calls are TRBV28 and TRBJ2-7; D is uncertain. The CDR3 consists of 15 residues. The germline V gene encodes CDR1 MDHEN and CDR2 SYDVKM. With 2 bases removed from V and 5 bases from J, the gap between germline ends came to 16 bases. The CDR3 DNA reads TGTGCCAGCAGTTTAGGCAGAACCCCTCTCCACGAGCAGTACTTC. Translated, it gives CASSLGRTPLHEQYF. The full variable domain, with the rest looked up from reference TRBV28 and TRBJ2-7, is DVKVTQSSRYLVKRTGEKVFLECVQDMDHENMFWYRQDPGLGLRLIYFSYDVKMKEKGDIPEGYSVSREKKERFSLILESASTNQTSMYLCASSLGRTPLHEQYFGPGTRLTVT.

The rearrangement uses TRBV6-5 and TRBJ1-1, with no clear D. V was pared by 3 bases and J by 3 bases, with 5 bases between. CDR1 is MNHEY, CDR2 SVGAGI, per germline. The CDR3 has 12 residues. The CDR3 sequence is CASSYSDTEAFF. The DNA of the CDR3 is TGTGCCAGCAGTTATAGTGACACTGAAGCTTTCTTT.

This chain connects TRBV18 to TRBJ2-7; a weak D match, TRBD2 (6 bases). The CDR3 is 17 amino acids. Germline CDR1 is KGHSH and CDR2 is LQKENI. V was pared by 6 bases and J by 5 bases, with 26 bases between. The CDR3 DNA sequence: TGTGCCAGCTCGTTCAATCAGCCGGGACTCCGAATAGACGAGCAGTACTTC. This encodes CASSFNQPGLRIDEQYF.

The chain employs TRBV29-1 and TRBJ2-3, with 11 bases aligning to TRBD2. CDR1 SQVTM and CDR2 ANQGSEA come from the germline V gene. This CDR3 contains 15 residues. The V and J ends lost 5 bases and 6 bases, in that order; junction bases with no gene match: 10. In DNA, the CDR3 is TGCAGCGTTAATCGACTAGCGGGAATCGGGGATACGCAGTATTTT. Translation gives CSVNRLAGIGDTQYF.

Of note for this clone: At the DNA level, this CDR3 is encoded by other sequences in the same sample as well. The gene calls are TRBV13 and TRBJ2-1, with 10 bases aligning to TRBD1. The V gene's germline CDR1 is PRHDT and CDR2 FYEKMQ (reference sequence). J was trimmed by 6 bases and V by 5 bases; bases with no gene match: 13. The length of the CDR3 is 17 residues. CDR3 DNA sequence: TGTGCCAGCAGCCAGATAATACGACAGGGGGCTATCAATGAGCAGTTCTTC. Protein product: CASSQIIRQGAINEQFF.

The chain joins TRBV10-1 to TRBJ1-5; TRBD1 is a possible D gene (5 bases). Trimming removed 6 bases at V and 3 bases at J, with 15 bases between. Germline V gene lookup returns CDR1 WNHNN and CDR2 SYGVQD (reference sequence). There are 15 residues in the CDR3. CDR3 nucleotides: TGCGCCAGCAGGAGACAGCTGGATTTCAATCAGCCCCAGCATTTT. As protein: CASRRQLDFNQPQHF.

The rearrangement links TRBV19 to TRBJ1-2; D may be TRBD1 (6 bases). V was pared by 7 bases and J by 2 bases, with 14 bases between. CDR3 length: 14 amino acids. Germline V gene data show CDR1 as LNHDA and CDR2 as SQIVND (reference sequence). The CDR3 protein is CASNLGGANYGYTF. The DNA of the CDR3 is TGTGCCAGTAATTTAGGGGGGGCGAACTATGGCTACACCTTC.

This chain connects TRBV28 to TRBJ2-5; 7 bases align to TRBD2. CDR1 and CDR2 from the germline V gene are MDHEN and SYDVKM. The CDR3 totals 15 residues. V trimming: 4 bases; J trimming: 3 bases; junction bases outside the gene matches: 8. The CDR3 DNA is TGTGCCAGCAGTTACCTCAGGAGCGGGGAAGAGACCCAGTACTTC. As protein: CASSYLRSGEETQYF.

This chain uses TRBV4-2 with TRBJ2-3; TRBD2 aligns across 7 bases. The V segment lost 5 bases and the J segment 9 bases; nucleotides outside the gene matches: 11. CDR1 LGHNA and CDR2 YNFKEQ come from the germline V gene. The CDR3 contains 14 residues. The chain's CDR3 is CASSSLKGGLTQYF. DNA for the CDR3: TGTGCCAGCAGCTCCCTCAAGGGAGGGTTGACGCAGTATTTT.

The V and J genes are TRBV7-6 and TRBJ1-1; the match to TRBD1 covers 12 bases. Germline CDR1 and CDR2: SGHVS and FNYEAQ. CDR3 length: 19 residues. Losses at the gene ends were 1 base for V and 11 bases for J; bases not matched to a gene: 20. The CDR3 here is CASSLGPGTGGVGRREAFF. In nucleotides, the CDR3 is TGTGCCAGCAGCTTAGGCCCCGGGACAGGGGGCGTGGGTCGGAGGGAGGCTTTCTTT.

The rearrangement uses TRBV4-1 and TRBJ2-1; 9 bases fit TRBD2. This CDR3 is built from 16 residues. V shed 2 bases, J shed 0 bases, and the junction held 2 bases outside the gene matches. Per germline, CDR1 MGHRA and CDR2 YSYEKL. CDR3 DNA sequence: TGCGCCAGCAGCCAACGAGCGGGGGGCTCCTACAATGAGCAGTTCTTC. Its protein product is CASSQRAGGSYNEQFF.